This T cell receptor beta chain was sequenced in a study of T-cell reconstitution after alpha-beta-depleted transplantation in children. Study conclusions and caveats: High day-60 TCRbeta diversity in some patients came from surviving recipient T cells and thymic progenitors. Alpha-beta T cells about two months after transplant reportedly derived from several hundred expanded graft clones.

This clonotype occurred many times. Its antigen is currently unknown. Preparation of the TCRbeta library was carried out with unique molecular identifiers. TCRdb fed the PCR reads into MiXCR, producing one record per CDR3 protein. The sample has roughly 300,000 distinct CDR3 sequences; around 10% are singletons. V was shortened by 2 bases and J by 2 bases, with 16 bases between the two germline ends. The CDR3 has 15 amino acids. In germline, CDR1 is GTSNPN, CDR2 SVGIG (reference sequence). This TCR was sampled from a male patient between 2 and 15 years old who had a stem cell transplant for chronic granulomatous disease, so the T cells may come from the graft donor. Specimen: peripheral blood, collected 180 days after TCRalphabeta/CD19-depleted stem cell transplant. The gene calls are TRBV30 and TRBJ2-7; D is ambiguous. For the CDR3, the DNA is TGTGCCTGGAGTTTACTGGCGCATCCTACCTACGAGCAGTACTTC. Amino acid sequence: CAWSLLAHPTYEQYF.